A single sample gave rise to the 26 T cell receptor beta chains below, sequenced in a study of blood T cell repertoires in COVID-19. Libraries were prepared by immunoSEQ multiplex PCR; TCRdb keeps only in-frame clonotypes and omits some of them. The table lists fewer than 200,000 clones, more than 75% of them singletons, with roughly 8.7% in the top ten. Source material: peripheral blood. The receptors were sampled from a woman in her forties or fifties with active or convalescent COVID-19.

This chain uses TRBV6-2 or TRBV6-3 with TRBJ1-5; D is ambiguous. Germline loops: CDR1 MNHEY, CDR2 SVGEGT. CDR3 length: 15 amino acids. Deletions cut 1 base from V and 1 base from J, with 8 bases between. The CDR3 coding sequence is TGTGCCAGCAGTTACTTGGCCGGGAGCAATCAGCCCCAGCATTTT. This translates into CASSYLAGSNQPQHF.

V usage is TRBV18 and J usage is TRBJ2-1, with D perhaps TRBD2 (6 bases). The V end was cut by 2 bases, the J end by 12 bases, with 14 bases between. Germline V gives CDR1 KGHSH, CDR2 LQKENI. The CDR3 loop spans 13 amino acids. CDR3 in amino acids: CASSPRGVEGQFF. The CDR3 DNA is TGTGCCAGCTCACCAAGAGGTGTGGAGGGGCAGTTCTTC.

This rearrangement joins TRBV2 to TRBJ1-2; no firm D call. V was trimmed by 8 bases and J by 4 bases, leaving 11 bases between them. This CDR3 is 12 amino acids long. The germline V gene encodes CDR1 SNHLY and CDR2 FYNNEI. Written as DNA, the CDR3 is TGTGCCAGCGAGCGGGATGCCTATGGCTACACCTTC. Its protein product is CASERDAYGYTF.

This clone appeared many times. The chain has TRBV25-1 and TRBJ2-6, with 9 bases that match TRBD1. This CDR3 is built from 17 residues. After removal of 11 bases from V and 0 bases from J, the junction contained 11 bases not matched to a gene. Germline CDR1 is MGHDK and CDR2 is SYGVNS. In nucleotides, the CDR3 is TGTGCCCTTCCGGGACAGGGCCGCCTCTCTGGGGCCAACGTCCTGACTTTC. Translating it yields CALPGQGRLSGANVLTF.

This rearrangement joins TRBV6-2 or TRBV6-3 to TRBJ1-1, with D uncertain. The CDR3 covers 14 residues. Trimming cost V 0 bases and J 6 bases, with 11 bases left between them. Germline assignment: CDR1 MNHEY and CDR2 SVGEGT. Here the CDR3 DNA reads TGTGCCAGCAGTTACTCGTGGCGGGCCCCTGAAGCTTTCTTT. Amino acid sequence: CASSYSWRAPEAFF.

This chain joins TRBV28 and TRBJ2-1; D possibly corresponds to TRBD2 (6 bases). The V and J ends lost 4 bases and 2 bases respectively, with 12 bases between them. The CDR3 consists of 15 residues. Germline CDR1 is MDHEN and CDR2 is SYDVKM. The CDR3 DNA sequence: TGTGCCAGCAGTTCCCCGGGAGAAGCCTACAATGAGCAGTTCTTC. Translating gives CASSSPGEAYNEQFF. Full variable domain (missing parts from reference TRBV28 and TRBJ2-1): DVKVTQSSRYLVKRTGEKVFLECVQDMDHENMFWYRQDPGLGLRLIYFSYDVKMKEKGDIPEGYSVSREKKERFSLILESASTNQTSMYLCASSSPGEAYNEQFFGPGTRLTVL.

In DNA form, the CDR3 reads TGCAGTGCTAGTGTTCTCCGAGCGGGAGAAGGCGAGCAGTACTTC. Residues: CSASVLRAGEGEQYF. The J gene is TRBJ2-7, the V gene TRBV20-1; TRBD2 aligns across 8 bases. Germline V CDR1 and CDR2: DFQATT, SNEGSKA (reference sequence). CDR3 length: 15 residues. V lost 3 bases and J lost 6; bases outside the gene matches: 13.

For this clone: Other nucleotide sequences from this sample produce the same CDR3. V is TRBV4-2 and J is TRBJ1-4, with 8 bases that match TRBD1. The CDR3 extends over 17 amino acids. CDR1 and CDR2 (germline): LGHNA, YNFKEQ. Trimming took 1 base from V and 6 from J; bases not matched to a gene: 10. The CDR3 DNA reads as TGTGCCAGCAGCCAAGGTGGGGGCGGGACAGGTGATGAAAAACTGTTTTTT. It codes for CASSQGGGGTGDEKLFF.

The V and J genes are TRBV27 and TRBJ1-3; 8 bases are a match to TRBD1. The CDR3 totals 18 residues. Trimming took 5 bases from V and 2 from J; bases not matched to a gene: 14. CDR1 and CDR2 from the germline V gene are MNHEY and SMNVEV (reference sequence). The CDR3 spells CASSPRTGRVNPGNTIYF. The CDR3 coding sequence is TGTGCCAGCAGTCCCCGGACAGGGAGAGTAAATCCTGGAAACACCATATATTTT.

The table lists this clone with a few counts. The chain has TRBV6-5 and TRBJ1-2; D is uncertain. Trimming pared 5 bases from V and 3 bases from J, leaving 10 bases between. The CDR3 is made up of 13 amino acids. Looked up from germline, CDR1 is MNHEY and CDR2 is SVGAGI. CDR3 amino acids: CASSPEAYYGYTF. CDR3 nucleotides: TGTGCCAGCAGTCCGGAGGCTTACTATGGCTACACCTTC.

The V and J genes are TRBV3-1 (or the pseudogene TRBV3-2) and TRBJ1-2; 7 bases map to TRBD1. V lost 4 bases to trimming and J lost 8 bases; unmatched junction nucleotides: 10. This CDR3 contains 14 residues. CDR1 is LGHDT and CDR2 is YNNKEL in the germline V gene (reference sequence). CDR3 nucleotide sequence: TGTGCCAGCAGCCGACAGGGAGAGAAGGGCGGCTACACCTTC. Translated: CASSRQGEKGGYTF.

The J gene is TRBJ2-7, the V gene TRBV19; 8 bases are a match to TRBD2. There are 15 residues in the CDR3. V gave up 4 bases and J gave up 3 bases; unmatched junction bases: 8. The germline V gene encodes CDR1 LNHDA and CDR2 SQIVND (reference sequence). This CDR3 is CASSTKAGDHYEQYF. DNA of the CDR3: TGTGCCAGTAGTACAAAAGCGGGGGACCACTACGAGCAGTACTTC.

The rearrangement links TRBV19 to TRBJ2-3; D gene unclear. The CDR3 loop spans 12 amino acids. With 3 bases removed from V and 6 bases from J, the gap between germline ends came to 7 bases. The germline gives CDR1 LNHDA, CDR2 SQIVND (reference sequence). The CDR3: CASSIQADTQYF. The CDR3 DNA follows: TGTGCCAGTAGTATCCAAGCTGATACGCAGTATTTT.

The V and J genes are TRBV21-1 and TRBJ1-2; the table's D call, TRBD1, was not checked against the DNA. TRBV21-1 has pseudogene status. This CDR3 spans 18 amino acids. The CDR3 here is CASTGTRRSLDTNYGYTF. In nucleotides, the CDR3 is TGTGCCAGCACCGGGACACGGCGAAGTCTGGACACTAACTATGGCTACACCTTC.

The V call is TRBV28, the J call TRBJ1-4; a weak D match, TRBD1 (5 bases). V lost 5 bases and J 0 bases, leaving 19 bases between the germline ends. Germline V gene sequence: CDR1 MDHEN, CDR2 SYDVKM. The CDR3 totals 18 residues. CDR3 region: CASSPSWGRSSTNEKLFF. In nucleotides, the CDR3 is TGTGCCAGCAGTCCGAGTTGGGGCCGTAGTTCAACTAATGAAAAACTGTTTTTT.

V usage is TRBV5-6 and J usage is TRBJ2-3; a possible D gene is TRBD2 (6 bases). Looked up from germline, CDR1 is SGHDT and CDR2 is YYEEEE. The V end lost 2 bases, the J end lost 2 bases, and 15 bases lay between the germline ends. CDR3 size: 16 residues. The chain's CDR3 is CASSLIGRGPTDTQYF. CDR3 nucleotide sequence: TGTGCCAGCAGCTTAATCGGGAGAGGCCCCACAGATACGCAGTATTTT. The whole variable domain, remainder taken from reference TRBV5-6 and TRBJ2-3, is DAGVTQSPTHLIKTRGQQVTLRCSPKSGHDTVSWYQQALGQGPQFIFQYYEEEERQRGNFPDRFSGHQFPNYSSELNVNALLLGDSALYLCASSLIGRGPTDTQYFGPGTRLTVL.

The V and J genes are TRBV18 and TRBJ1-1, with a weak D call TRBD1 (5 bases). CDR1 and CDR2 (germline): KGHSH, LQKENI. CDR3 length equals 15 residues. V was trimmed by 6 bases and J by 0 bases, leaving 14 bases between them. CDR3 sequence: CASSQGGTLNTEAFF. The CDR3 DNA sequence: TGTGCCAGCTCCCAGGGAGGGACCTTGAACACTGAAGCTTTCTTT.

The chain carries TRBV6-2 or TRBV6-3 and TRBJ1-2; D ambiguous. V was shortened by 6 bases and J by 4 bases, with 18 bases between the two germline ends. CDR3 length equals 15 residues. Germline CDR1 reads MNHEY; CDR2 reads SVGEGT. The CDR3 sequence: CASSNVADGLYGYTF. The CDR3 coding sequence is TGTGCCAGCAGCAACGTTGCGGACGGACTCTATGGCTACACCTTC.

The DNA of the CDR3 is TGTGCCAGCAGCACGTACAGGTCTAGCTATGGCTACACCTTC. Amino acids: CASSTYRSSYGYTF. The rearrangement uses TRBV28 and TRBJ1-2; a possible D gene is TRBD1 (5 bases). The CDR3 has 14 amino acids. Germline V CDR1 and CDR2: MDHEN, SYDVKM. Trimming shortened V by 6 bases and J by 4 bases, and 15 bases separated the two germline ends.

V is TRBV20-1 and J is TRBJ2-3, with a tentative D call TRBD1 (7 bases). This CDR3 comprises 16 residues. The V end was cut by 3 bases, the J end by 1 base, with 17 bases between. Germline CDR1 is DFQATT and CDR2 is SNEGSKA (reference sequence). In DNA, the CDR3 is TGCAGTGCTAGTAATCCCAGGGGGGAGGGCACAGATACGCAGTATTTT. Translating it yields CSASNPRGEGTDTQYF.

J is TRBJ1-5 and V is TRBV28; tentative D call: TRBD1 (5 bases). The CDR3 contains 12 residues. Germline CDR1 is MDHEN and CDR2 is SYDVKM. Deletions cut 6 bases from V and 9 bases from J, with 12 bases between. The CDR3 region is CASRRLGGPQHF. As DNA, the CDR3 is TGTGCCAGCAGACGCCTGGGGGGGCCCCAGCATTTT.

This clone was detected a few times. The J gene is TRBJ2-7, the V gene TRBV7-8; 8 bases match TRBD2. This CDR3 region has 12 residues. The germline gives CDR1 SGHVS, CDR2 FQNEAQ. Trimming took 5 bases from V and 6 from J; bases not matched to a gene: 3. CDR3 in amino acids: CASSRTSGEQYF. The CDR3 bases are TGTGCCAGCAGCCGTACTAGCGGCGAGCAGTACTTC.

Of note for this clone: This sample also contains other DNA sequences that code for the same CDR3. The chain uses TRBV19 and TRBJ1-6; D gene uncertain. V was trimmed by 6 bases and J by 0 bases, leaving 6 bases between them. The V gene's germline CDR1 is LNHDA and CDR2 SQIVND (reference sequence). The CDR3 length is 14 residues. CDR3 region: CASRMSSYNSPLHF. In DNA, the CDR3 is TGTGCCAGTAGGATGAGCTCCTATAATTCACCCCTCCACTTT.

This sequence joins TRBV6-6 and TRBJ1-6; TRBD1 might be the D (5 bases). The V and J ends lost 2 bases and 8 bases respectively, with 13 bases between them. The CDR3 covers 15 residues. The germline gives CDR1 MNHNY, CDR2 SVGAGI (reference sequence). The CDR3 DNA is TGTGCCAGCAGTTACATCGGGGGTCAGGATTCACCCCTCCACTTT. It translates to CASSYIGGQDSPLHF.

There are a few counts of this clone. The V and J genes are TRBV7-2 and TRBJ2-7; 9 bases agree with TRBD2. The V gene's germline CDR1 is SGHTA and CDR2 FQGNSA. V lost 5 bases to trimming and J lost 4 bases; unmatched junction nucleotides: 12. The CDR3 extends over 16 amino acids. The CDR3 spells CASSPSGGGGAYEQYF. DNA for the CDR3: TGTGCCAGCAGCCCCTCGGGTGGCGGGGGGGCATACGAGCAGTACTTC.

The V and J genes are TRBV15 and TRBJ1-1, with 8 nucleotides matching TRBD1. The germline gives CDR1 LNHNV, CDR2 YYDKDF (reference sequence). This CDR3 is built from 13 residues. V dropped 0 bases and J dropped 6; count of bases not matched to a gene: 0. The CDR3 sequence: CATSRDRGPEAFF. The CDR3 DNA sequence: TGTGCCACCAGCAGAGACAGGGGGCCTGAAGCTTTCTTT.